Listed below are T cell receptor beta chains from one sample, sequenced in a study of blood T cell repertoires in COVID-19. TCRdb's table, derived via immunoSEQ multiplex PCR, lists solely in-frame clones and lacks some. The table lists under 300,000 clones, just over 85% of them singletons. Sample: peripheral blood. These receptors came from a woman aged 25-40 years with active or convalescent COVID-19. CDR3s include the opening cysteine and the closing phenylalanine or tryptophan. A D gene is named only where the DNA matches it firmly. Part of the rows lack a size; the others show once, few, many or a class for expanded clones.

d_gene,j_gene,v_gene,abundance,CDR3aa,CDR3nt
.,TRBJ2-5,TRBV5-1,.,CASSWERAGETQYF,TGCGCCAGCAGCTGGGAGCGGGCTGGGGAGACCCAGTACTTC
.,TRBJ2-7,TRBV12-3/TRBV12-4,.,CASRQTGTYEQYF,TGTGCCAGCCGACAGACAGGCACCTACGAGCAGTACTTC
.,TRBJ1-1,TRBV29-1,.,CSVVTRTRQDEAFF,TGCAGCGTCGTCACTCGAACTCGCCAAGATGAAGCTTTCTTT
TRBD2,TRBJ2-7,TRBV7-2,.,CASSSTSGGYHEQYF,TGTGCCAGCAGCTCGACTAGCGGGGGTTACCACGAGCAGTACTTC
.,TRBJ1-1,TRBV7-2,.,CASSLGQATEAFF,TGTGCCAGCAGCTTAGGACAGGCCACTGAAGCTTTCTTT
.,TRBJ2-1,TRBV18,.,CASSPPRSYNEQFF,TGTGCCAGCTCACCACCCCGGAGCTACAATGAGCAGTTCTTC
.,TRBJ2-3,TRBV5-1,once,CASSLGVSPLGGTQYF,TGCGCCAGCAGCTTGGGTGTTTCCCCTCTCGGTGGTACGCAGTATTTT
.,TRBJ1-1,TRBV18,.,CASSPTVPNTEAFF,TGTGCCAGCTCACCGACAGTTCCGAACACTGAAGCTTTCTTT
.,TRBJ1-6,TRBV12-3/TRBV12-4,.,CASRFSDSPLHF,TGTGCCAGCAGGTTCTCAGATTCACCCCTCCACTTT
.,TRBJ1-2,TRBV7-2,.,CASSLRDGYTF,TGTGCCAGCAGCTTGCGGGATGGCTACACCTTC
TRBD2,TRBJ2-1,TRBV4-3,.,CASSQARGLAGGGEQFF,TGCGCCAGCAGCCAAGCCCGCGGACTAGCGGGGGGAGGAGAGCAGTTCTTC
TRBD2,TRBJ2-5,TRBV3-1/TRBV3-2,once,CASSQGTSGGETQYF,TGTGCCAGCAGCCAGGGGACTAGCGGGGGAGAGACCCAGTACTTC
.,TRBJ2-7,TRBV7-2,.,CASSLGGAGARYYEQYF,TGTGCCAGCAGCTTGGGTGGGGCGGGGGCCCGTTATTACGAGCAGTACTTC
.,TRBJ1-3,TRBV6-5,.,CASSSTKGNTIYF,TGTGCCAGCAGTTCAACAAAGGGAAACACCATATATTTT
TRBD1,TRBJ2-7,TRBV9,.,CASSTGDSYEQYF,TGTGCCAGCAGCACAGGGGACTCCTACGAGCAGTACTTC
.,TRBJ1-5,TRBV6-6,.,CASSHLGVGNQPQHF,TGTGCCAGCAGTCACCTCGGGGTTGGGAATCAGCCCCAGCATTTT
.,TRBJ1-2,TRBV4-3,.,CASSQGGRVEGYTF,TGCGCCAGCAGCCAAGGGGGCAGGGTAGAGGGCTACACCTTC
TRBD2,TRBJ2-3,TRBV9,.,CASSGSGGGADTQYF,TGTGCCAGCAGCGGTAGCGGGGGAGGGGCAGATACGCAGTATTTT
.,TRBJ2-2,TRBV5-1,.,CASSLEGRANTGELFF,TGCGCCAGCAGCTTGGAGGGCAGGGCGAACACCGGGGAGCTGTTTTTT
TRBD1,TRBJ1-2,TRBV9,.,CASSARQGDYGYTF,TGTGCCAGCAGCGCCCGACAGGGGGACTATGGCTACACCTTC
.,TRBJ1-1,TRBV11-2,.,CASSGGQFMNTEAFF,TGTGCCAGCAGCGGAGGACAGTTCATGAACACTGAAGCTTTCTTT
.,TRBJ2-1,TRBV3-1/TRBV3-2,.,CASSSPTDGYNEQFF,TGTGCCAGCAGCAGCCCAACAGACGGTTACAATGAGCAGTTCTTC
TRBD1,TRBJ1-4,TRBV15,.,CATSRTFDRGGEKLFF,TGTGCCACCAGCAGGACTTTTGACAGGGGAGGTGAAAAACTGTTTTTT
.,TRBJ2-5,TRBV6-5,.,CASSSGETQYF,TGTGCCAGCAGTTCGGGGGAGACCCAGTACTTC
.,TRBJ2-5,TRBV7-2,.,CASSSQVPETQYF,TGTGCCAGCAGCTCACAGGTCCCGGAGACCCAGTACTTC
.,TRBJ1-1,TRBV5-1,.,CASSQRGWDTEAFF,TGCGCCAGCAGTCAGCGGGGCTGGGACACTGAAGCTTTCTTT
TRBD1,TRBJ1-4,TRBV4-3,.,CASSLSGTVDEKLFF,TGCGCCAGCAGCTTATCCGGGACAGTCGATGAAAAACTGTTTTTT
TRBD1,TRBJ1-1,TRBV28,.,CASSLQGFNTEAFF,TGTGCCAGCAGCCTACAGGGGTTTAACACTGAAGCTTTCTTT
.,TRBJ1-4,TRBV4-3,.,CASSPSPFTTNEKLFF,TGCGCCAGCAGCCCCTCCCCTTTTACAACTAATGAAAAACTGTTTTTT
.,TRBJ1-6,TRBV7-3,.,CASSPTGLGSPLHF,TGTGCCAGCAGCCCAACAGGGCTGGGTTCACCCCTCCACTTT
.,TRBJ1-2,TRBV6-5,.,CASNFWAGWGYTF,TGTGCCAGCAATTTCTGGGCGGGTTGGGGCTACACCTTC
.,TRBJ1-2,TRBV19,.,CASSIEGRGGYGYTF,TGTGCCAGTAGTATAGAGGGCAGGGGTGGCTATGGCTACACCTTC
.,TRBJ2-1,TRBV3-1/TRBV3-2,.,CASSPIGDTYNEQFF,TGTGCCAGCAGCCCTATAGGGGACACCTACAATGAGCAGTTCTTC
.,TRBJ1-5,TRBV28,.,CATALGRLSNQPQHF,TGTGCCACTGCCCTGGGGCGGCTTAGCAATCAGCCCCAGCATTTT
.,TRBJ1-4,TRBV10-1,.,CASSMCQGPNEKLFF,TGCGCCAGCAGTATGTGTCAGGGCCCGAATGAAAAACTGTTTTTT
.,TRBJ1-2,TRBV19,.,CASTQQGYGYTF,TGTGCCAGTACCCAACAGGGATATGGCTACACCTTC
TRBD1,TRBJ1-1,TRBV5-5,.,CASSNRQGPNTEAFF,TGTGCCAGCAGCAATCGACAGGGACCGAACACTGAAGCTTTCTTT
TRBD1,TRBJ2-7,TRBV5-1,.,CASSLDGQGRGYEQYF,TGCGCCAGCAGCTTGGACGGACAGGGAAGGGGGTACGAGCAGTACTTC
.,TRBJ1-1,TRBV5-1,once,CASSLGGGKDTEAFF,TGCGCCAGCAGCTTGGGCGGGGGGAAAGACACTGAAGCTTTCTTT
TRBD1,TRBJ1-2,TRBV19,once,CASSRGQGLTNYGYTF,TGTGCCAGTAGTAGGGGACAGGGACTCACTAACTATGGCTACACCTTC
.,TRBJ1-4,TRBV4-3,.,CASSQGLSDFLNEKLFF,TGCGCCAGCAGCCAAGGGTTGTCGGACTTCCTCAATGAAAAACTGTTTTTT
TRBD2,TRBJ2-5,TRBV3-1/TRBV3-2,.,CASSPGNLAAQETQYF,TGTGCCAGCAGCCCCGGGAACCTAGCGGCCCAAGAGACCCAGTACTTC
.,TRBJ1-5,TRBV5-1,few,CASSLVPVSPQHF,TGCGCCAGCAGCTTGGTCCCCGTCTCGCCCCAGCATTTT
.,TRBJ2-2,TRBV6-6,few,CASSYSSGAGELFF,TGTGCCAGCAGTTACTCATCGGGGGCCGGGGAGCTGTTTTTT
.,TRBJ1-1,TRBV7-2,.,CASSPPAPGAFF,TGTGCCAGCAGCCCCCCGGCCCCGGGAGCTTTCTTT
.,TRBJ2-4,TRBV6-2/TRBV6-3,.,CASSSSGIAKNIQYF,TGTGCCAGCAGTTCGAGCGGTATAGCCAAAAACATTCAGTACTTC
TRBD2,TRBJ2-7,TRBV2,.,CASQVMTSGAGEQYF,TGTGCCAGCCAAGTCATGACTAGCGGGGCTGGGGAGCAGTACTTC
TRBD1,TRBJ2-7,TRBV28,.,CASSLFLSGQGFYEQYF,TGTGCCAGCAGTTTATTCCTTTCGGGACAGGGATTCTACGAGCAGTACTTC
TRBD2,TRBJ2-3,TRBV9,.,CASSAGDYPGTDTQYF,TGTGCCAGCAGCGCGGGGGACTACCCGGGCACAGATACGCAGTATTTT
TRBD1,TRBJ1-1,TRBV19,.,CASRGQASSDTEAFF,TGTGCCAGTAGGGGACAGGCTTCATCGGACACTGAAGCTTTCTTT
.,TRBJ1-5,TRBV27,.,CASSYRANQPQHF,TGTGCCAGCAGTTACAGGGCGAATCAGCCCCAGCATTTT
.,TRBJ1-5,TRBV20-1,.,CSASAMIQVSNQPQHF,TGCAGTGCTAGTGCTATGATACAGGTTTCCAACCAGCCCCAGCATTTT
.,TRBJ1-2,TRBV4-2,.,CASSQDWGQGNYGYTF,TGTGCCAGCAGCCAAGATTGGGGCCAGGGTAACTATGGCTACACCTTC
.,TRBJ1-1,TRBV28,.,CASSVGGRSGTEAFF,TGTGCCAGCAGTGTAGGGGGTCGGAGCGGCACTGAAGCTTTCTTT
.,TRBJ1-2,TRBV7-8,.,CASSLGGGYTF,TGTGCCAGCAGCTTGGGGGGAGGCTACACCTTC
.,TRBJ2-7,TRBV27,once,CASRPGKADSYEQYF,TGTGCCAGCAGACCCGGGAAGGCAGACTCCTACGAGCAGTACTTC